The 17 T cell receptor beta chains given below trace back to one sample, sequenced in a study of blood T cells in healthy people across ages. PCR was performed a second time for roughly 6 to 12 cycles using a sample-barcoded 5' primer and a J-beta primer mix. MiXCR, run by TCRdb on the 5' RACE reads, gives a single entry per CDR3 protein. The data hold approximately 800,000 distinct CDR3 sequences, with roughly 40% observed a single time. Sequenced material: blood. The receptors stem from a man aged 18 to 30 in good health.

This clonotype was seen at least ten times. V usage is TRBV12-3 or TRBV12-4 and J usage is TRBJ2-5, with D unresolved. The V gene lost 3 bases and the J gene lost 2 bases, with 4 bases spanning the gap. This CDR3 spans 12 amino acids. Written as DNA, the CDR3 is TGTGCCAGCAGTTTCGGTCAAGAGACCCAGTACTTC. Translating it yields CASSFGQETQYF.

This chain's CDR3 is CSARWGRGSTDTQYF. The CDR3 DNA reads TGCAGTGCTAGATGGGGGCGGGGAAGCACAGATACGCAGTATTTT. The chain links TRBV20-1 to TRBJ2-3; D assignment may be TRBD1 or TRBD2 (6 bases each). V gave up 2 bases and J gave up 0 bases, with 12 bases separating them. From germline, CDR1 is DFQATT and CDR2 SNEGSKA (reference sequence). This CDR3 has 15 residues.

At least ten counts were recorded for this clonotype. The CDR3 sequence is CASSVDTSYEQYF. The CDR3 DNA sequence: TGTGCCAGCAGCGTAGACACTTCCTACGAGCAGTACTTC. The genes are TRBV9 and TRBJ2-7; D uncertain. The CDR3 is 13 residues long. V lost 0 bases and J lost 1, with 5 bases in between. Germline CDR1 SGDLS, CDR2 YYNGEE.

The chain carries TRBV28 and TRBJ1-5; tentatively, D is TRBD1 (5 bases). V was trimmed by 9 bases and J by 2 bases, leaving 17 bases between them. Per the germline V gene, CDR1 is MDHEN and CDR2 is SYDVKM. This CDR3 is built from 15 residues. The CDR3 protein is CASKSPGGGNQPQHF. The CDR3 DNA is TGTGCCAGTAAAAGTCCGGGGGGTGGCAATCAGCCCCAGCATTTT.

This chain's CDR3 is CSADRPISYNEQYF. Here the CDR3 DNA reads TGCAGTGCTGACCGACCCATCTCCTACAATGAGCAGTACTTC. This chain links TRBV20-1 with TRBJ2-7; D is uncertain. V lost 5 bases and J 7 bases, leaving 21 bases between the germline ends. The germline V gene has CDR1 DFQATT and CDR2 SNEGSKA (reference sequence). The CDR3 sequence is 14 residues long.

A few counts support this clonotype. The rearrangement uses TRBV2 and TRBJ1-2; no clear D. This CDR3 has 9 amino acids. CDR1 SNHLY and CDR2 FYNNEI come from the germline V gene. As DNA, the CDR3 is TGTGCTCTCAGTGGAGGCTACACCTTC. As protein: CALSGGYTF.

This rearrangement joins TRBV5-1 to TRBJ2-2; possibly TRBD2 for D (5 bases). Trimming left V 3 bases short and J 4 bases short, with 25 bases between. Germline V CDR1 and CDR2: SGHRS, YFSETQ. The CDR3 has 19 residues. CDR3 in DNA: TGCGCCAGCAGCTCTGGAGTCGGACTCATCGGAGGTGGCACCGGGGAGCTGTTTTTT. Translated: CASSSGVGLIGGGTGELFF.

Many counts were recorded for this clonotype. The J gene is TRBJ1-2, the V gene TRBV7-3, with 8 nucleotides matching TRBD1. The J segment lost 4 bases and the V segment lost 5 bases, leaving 15 bases of the junction unmatched. The CDR3 is 17 amino acids. The germline V gene encodes CDR1 SGHTA and CDR2 FQGTGA. CDR3 sequence reads: CASSPRGPGQTFYGYTF. In nucleotides, the CDR3 is TGTGCCAGCAGCCCCAGGGGGCCGGGACAGACTTTCTATGGCTACACCTTC.

This chain uses TRBV9 with TRBJ2-3; 8 bases agree with TRBD2. The CDR3 runs to 16 residues. Germline CDR1 and CDR2: SGDLS and YYNGEE. V shed 0 bases, J shed 0 bases, and the junction held 3 bases outside the gene matches. CDR3 bases: TGTGCCAGCAGCGTAGTAAGCGGGGGCAGCACAGATACGCAGTATTTT. It encodes CASSVVSGGSTDTQYF.

V is TRBV20-1 and J is TRBJ1-2, with D uncertain. The germline V gene has CDR1 DFQATT and CDR2 SNEGSKA (reference sequence). Trimming left V 4 bases short and J 0 bases short, with 15 bases between. This CDR3 has 15 residues. CDR3 sequence reads: CSAIPYSGSNYGYTF. The CDR3 region has the DNA TGCAGTGCTATTCCCTATAGCGGCTCTAACTATGGCTACACCTTC.

This clonotype was counted a few times. The chain is built from TRBV15 and TRBJ1-5; TRBD1 matches 8 bases. The V segment lost 1 base and the J segment 0 bases; nucleotides outside the gene matches: 2. The CDR3 is 16 amino acids. CDR1 LNHNV and CDR2 YYDKDF come from the germline V gene (reference sequence). The CDR3 loop is CATSRGDRSSNQPQHF. The CDR3 region has the DNA TGTGCCACCAGCAGAGGGGACAGGTCTAGCAATCAGCCCCAGCATTTT.

Notes on this clonotype: A much larger clone differs from this one at a single base, so this may be a read error. J is TRBJ2-3 and V is TRBV29-1; D gene ambiguous. The germline V gene has CDR1 SQVTM and CDR2 ANQGSEA. This CDR3 has 13 amino acids. V was pared by 3 bases and J by 1 base, with 8 bases between. DNA of the CDR3: TGCAGCGTTGAGAGTGGGGGCACAGATACGCAGTATTTT. Translating gives CSVESGGTDTQYF.

This clonotype was seen a few times. The chain links TRBV11-2 to TRBJ2-5; 8 bases agree with TRBD1. The CDR3 contains 13 residues. Germline loops: CDR1 SGHAT, CDR2 FQNNGV. The V gene end was trimmed by 5 bases and the J gene end by 11 bases; junction bases not matched to a gene: 10. CDR3 in amino acids: CASSDRGVDEQYF. For the CDR3, the DNA is TGTGCCAGCAGCGACAGGGGTGTGGATGAGCAGTACTTC.

The chain employs TRBV7-3 and TRBJ2-1; 8 bases line up with TRBD1. CDR3 length: 15 residues. Germline V gene lookup returns CDR1 SGHTA and CDR2 FQGTGA. V lost 5 bases, J lost 7 bases, and 10 bases stayed unmatched. The CDR3 bases are TGTGCCAGCAGCCTAGACAGGGGAGTTATAAATGAGCAGTTCTTC. It translates to CASSLDRGVINEQFF.

This clonotype was seen only a few times. The V and J genes are TRBV7-9 and TRBJ2-1; the match to TRBD2 covers 7 bases. Germline lookup yields CDR1 SEHNR and CDR2 FQNEAQ (reference sequence). V lost 2 bases, J lost 0 bases, and 10 bases stayed unmatched. The CDR3 is made up of 18 amino acids. CDR3 loop: CASSLPPGLQSSYNEQFF. DNA for the CDR3: TGTGCCAGCAGCTTACCCCCGGGACTACAAAGCTCCTACAATGAGCAGTTCTTC.

This clonotype was seen a handful of times. The chain joins TRBV7-2 to TRBJ2-1; TRBD2 matches 8 bases. The V segment lost 4 bases and the J segment 6 bases; nucleotides outside the gene matches: 8. The CDR3 is 15 amino acids. CDR1 and CDR2 from the germline V gene are SGHTA and FQGNSA. The CDR3 bases are TGTGCCAGCAGCTCCTCCGGGACTAGAGGCAATGAGCAGTTCTTC. Translated: CASSSSGTRGNEQFF.

The chain employs TRBV20-1 and TRBJ2-7; unclear D gene. Germline V gene sequence: CDR1 DFQATT, CDR2 SNEGSKA (reference sequence). Trimming stripped 5 bases from V and 7 bases from J, with 12 bases between. CDR3 length: 11 amino acids. DNA of the CDR3: TGCAGTGCTCGGCGGCTCGTGGAGCAGTACTTC. Amino acids: CSARRLVEQYF.